A selection of T cell receptor beta chains follows, all from one sample in a study of blood T cell repertoires in COVID-19. Data came from immunoSEQ multiplex PCR; TCRdb stores just in-frame clones and leaves some out. The repertoire consists of 200,000 to 250,000 clones, with around 87% occurring once and the leading ten covering around 3.2%. The specimen sequenced was PBMCs or T cells enriched from blood (not recorded which). These receptors all stem from a woman aged 18-30 years in a cohort exposed to, infected with or recovered from COVID-19 (not recorded which). Both conserved end residues are part of each CDR3. A D gene is named only where the DNA matches it firmly. Only part of the rows carry a size: once, few, many, or a class if the clone is expanded.

D: NA; size: NA; V: TRBV3-1/TRBV3-2; J: TRBJ1-6; DNA: TGTGCCAGCAGCCGGCGGGACGACCATAATTCACCCCTCCACTTT; CDR3: CASSRRDDHNSPLHF
D: NA; size: once; V: TRBV28; J: TRBJ2-7; DNA: TGTGCCAGCAGTTCCCCACAGGCTCGCTCCTACGAGCAGTACTTC; CDR3: CASSSPQARSYEQYF
D: NA; size: NA; V: TRBV28; J: TRBJ1-2; DNA: TGTGCCAGCAGTCCATGGACAAGGAGTGATGGCTACACCTTC; CDR3: CASSPWTRSDGYTF
D: TRBD1; size: once; V: TRBV6-5; J: TRBJ2-1; DNA: TGTGCCAGCGATCCGGGACAGGGGCACAATGAGCAGTTCTTC; CDR3: CASDPGQGHNEQFF
D: NA; size: NA; V: TRBV5-6; J: TRBJ2-5; DNA: TGTGCCAGCAGCCCAACTCGATTCCAAGAGACCCAGTACTTC; CDR3: CASSPTRFQETQYF
D: NA; size: NA; V: TRBV2; J: TRBJ1-2; DNA: TGTGCCAGCAGTGAACGAGGCTATGGCTACACCTTC; CDR3: CASSERGYGYTF
D: TRBD1; size: once; V: TRBV6-5; J: TRBJ1-3; DNA: TGTGCCAGCAGTCCCGGGACAGGGACAGGAAACACCATATATTTT; CDR3: CASSPGTGTGNTIYF
D: TRBD1; size: NA; V: TRBV9; J: TRBJ2-7; DNA: TGTGCCAGCAGCGGAGGGGGACAGGGGAACTACGAGCAGTACTTC; CDR3: CASSGGGQGNYEQYF
D: NA; size: NA; V: TRBV28; J: TRBJ1-1; DNA: TGTGCCAGCACCACCCCTCAGGGTTTCGCTGAAGCTTTCTTT; CDR3: CASTTPQGFAEAFF
D: TRBD2; size: NA; V: TRBV7-9; J: TRBJ2-5; DNA: TGTGCCAGCAGCTTAGCTTTCGGGCTAGCGGGAGGAGTCCAAGAGACCCAGTACTTC; CDR3: CASSLAFGLAGGVQETQYF
D: TRBD1; size: NA; V: TRBV5-1; J: TRBJ2-6; DNA: TGCGCCAGCAGCGCCGGACAGGGGGTGTCTGGGGCCAACGTCCTGACTTTC; CDR3: CASSAGQGVSGANVLTF
D: TRBD2; size: NA; V: TRBV10-3; J: TRBJ2-1; DNA: TGTGCCATCAGTGGTTTAGCGGGGGGAATCTACAATGAGCAGTTCTTC; CDR3: CAISGLAGGIYNEQFF
D: NA; size: NA; V: TRBV13; J: TRBJ2-2; DNA: TGTGCCAGCAGAGAGGCGGCCGGGGAGCTGTTTTTT; CDR3: CASREAAGELFF
D: TRBD1; size: few; V: TRBV19; J: TRBJ2-7; DNA: TGTGCCAGTAGTATAGGGACAGGTTCCTACGAGCAGTACTTC; CDR3: CASSIGTGSYEQYF
D: NA; size: NA; V: TRBV5-1; J: TRBJ1-2; DNA: TGCGCCAGCAGCTTGGCAGAGGGAGGCGACTATGGCTACACCTTC; CDR3: CASSLAEGGDYGYTF
D: TRBD1; size: NA; V: TRBV28; J: TRBJ2-4; DNA: TGTGCCAGCAGCCCGGACAGGGGCGGAAACATTCAGTACTTC; CDR3: CASSPDRGGNIQYF